The rows below give T cell receptor beta chains drawn from one sample of a study of cytomegalovirus exposure and HLA in healthy donors. TCRdb's copy holds only in-frame clones and misses some; the assay was immunoSEQ multiplex PCR. The sample has about 77,000 clones, 75% to 80% seen once. Sequenced input: PBMCs. The receptors stem from a man aged 35 to 55 in good health and CMV-seronegative. The CDR3 runs from the conserved cysteine through the conserved F or W. D genes are given only for firm matches. Size tells how often a clone was seen (once, few, many) or the class of an expanded clone, and some rows leave it out.

once	.	TRBV30	15	TRBJ2-7	CAWSVGLAYSYEQYF	TGTGCCTGGAGTGTTGGGCTAGCGTATTCCTACGAGCAGTACTTC
.	.	TRBV19	15	TRBJ1-5	CASRGISTRNQPQHF	TGTGCCTCCAGAGGGATTTCGACTCGAAATCAGCCCCAGCATTTT
.	.	TRBV16	15	TRBJ2-7	CASTPLGGERYEQYF	TGTGCCAGCACCCCTCTCGGGGGAGAAAGGTACGAGCAGTACTTC
.	.	TRBV12-5	14	TRBJ2-4	CASSGTQAKNIQYF	TGTGCTAGTTCCGGGACACAAGCCAAAAACATTCAGTACTTC
once	TRBD1	TRBV2	15	TRBJ2-1	CASSEGAGGRDEQFF	TGTGCCAGCAGTGAAGGGGCAGGGGGCAGGGATGAGCAGTTCTTC
few	.	TRBV6-1	14	TRBJ1-6	CASSLEEYNSPLHF	TGTGCCAGCAGTCTAGAGGAGTATAATTCACCCCTCCACTTT
.	TRBD1	TRBV10-1	15	TRBJ2-7	CASSESGTGDYEQYF	TGCGCCAGCAGTGAGTCCGGGACAGGGGACTACGAGCAGTACTTC
.	TRBD1	TRBV5-4	13	TRBJ2-5	CASSTGQGETQYF	TGTGCCAGCAGCACGGGACAGGGAGAGACCCAGTACTTC
.	TRBD1	TRBV27	12	TRBJ1-1	CASSLTGAEAFF	TGTGCCAGCAGTCTGACAGGGGCTGAAGCTTTCTTT
.	TRBD2	TRBV7-2	17	TRBJ2-1	CASSSYLTSGAYNEQFF	TGTGCCAGCAGCTCTTACCTGACTAGCGGGGCTTACAATGAGCAGTTCTTC
.	TRBD1	TRBV27	17	TRBJ2-2	CARVGDREPPGTGELFF	TGTGCCCGGGTCGGGGACAGGGAGCCGCCGGGCACCGGGGAGCTGTTTTTT
.	TRBD1	TRBV5-1	15	TRBJ2-1	CASSITGTADNEQFF	TGCGCCAGCAGCATTACCGGGACAGCGGACAATGAGCAGTTCTTC
once	TRBD1	TRBV9	16	TRBJ2-1	CASSVAASDRANEQFF	TGTGCCAGCAGCGTAGCTGCCTCGGACAGGGCAAATGAGCAGTTCTTC
.	.	TRBV29-1	12	TRBJ1-2	CSVGGVRDPYTF	TGCAGCGTTGGGGGGGTCAGGGATCCCTACACCTTC
.	.	TRBV6-5	15	TRBJ1-1	CASSLPPGIYTEAFF	TGTGCCAGCAGCCTCCCCCCGGGGATCTACACTGAAGCTTTCTTT
.	.	TRBV19	18	TRBJ1-2	CASHPWGDAPVGLYGYTF	TGTGCCAGCCATCCCTGGGGGGACGCCCCAGTGGGGTTATATGGCTACACCTTC
.	TRBD1	TRBV30	14	TRBJ2-7	CAWSPGQGSSEQYF	TGTGCCTGGAGCCCGGGACAGGGGAGTTCCGAGCAGTACTTC
.	TRBD1	TRBV9	15	TRBJ2-3	CASSPGTANTDTQYF	TGTGCCAGCAGCCCGGGGACAGCGAACACAGATACGCAGTATTTT
.	TRBD1	TRBV7-2	14	TRBJ1-2	CASSFGHRGNGYTF	TGTGCCAGCAGCTTCGGTCACAGGGGAAATGGCTACACCTTC
.	.	TRBV5-1	14	TRBJ2-3	CASSLMLAADTQYF	TGCGCCAGCAGCTTGATGTTAGCTGCAGATACGCAGTATTTT
few	.	TRBV7-9	11	TRBJ1-4	CAMGGNEKLFF	TGTGCAATGGGAGGGAATGAAAAACTGTTTTTT
.	.	TRBV25-1	13	TRBJ1-5	CASSANDRQPQHF	TGTGCCAGCAGTGCAAACGACAGGCAGCCCCAGCATTTT
few	.	TRBV25-1	12	TRBJ1-2	CASSAQVGGYTF	TGTGCCAGCAGTGCACAGGTTGGGGGCTACACCTTC
.	.	TRBV9	17	TRBJ2-3	CASSVGPMRGPTDTQYF	TGTGCCAGCAGCGTAGGACCCATGCGGGGGCCTACAGATACGCAGTATTTT
few	.	TRBV19	15	TRBJ1-1	CASSAPGTPNTEAFF	TGTGCCAGTAGTGCCCCCGGGACACCGAACACTGAAGCTTTCTTT
once	TRBD1	TRBV28	15	TRBJ2-7	CASQEPGQGGREQYF	TGTGCCAGCCAAGAACCGGGACAGGGGGGAAGGGAGCAGTACTTC
.	TRBD1	TRBV7-2	13	TRBJ2-7	CASSDRTGAEQYF	TGTGCCAGCAGCGATAGGACAGGCGCCGAGCAGTACTTC
.	TRBD1	TRBV5-1	14	TRBJ2-7	CASSLDRGQNEQYF	TGCGCCAGCAGCCTGGACAGGGGGCAGAACGAGCAGTACTTC
.	.	TRBV7-3	15	TRBJ2-7	CASSLSSGDAYEQYF	TGTGCCAGCAGCTTAAGTAGCGGAGATGCCTACGAGCAGTACTTC